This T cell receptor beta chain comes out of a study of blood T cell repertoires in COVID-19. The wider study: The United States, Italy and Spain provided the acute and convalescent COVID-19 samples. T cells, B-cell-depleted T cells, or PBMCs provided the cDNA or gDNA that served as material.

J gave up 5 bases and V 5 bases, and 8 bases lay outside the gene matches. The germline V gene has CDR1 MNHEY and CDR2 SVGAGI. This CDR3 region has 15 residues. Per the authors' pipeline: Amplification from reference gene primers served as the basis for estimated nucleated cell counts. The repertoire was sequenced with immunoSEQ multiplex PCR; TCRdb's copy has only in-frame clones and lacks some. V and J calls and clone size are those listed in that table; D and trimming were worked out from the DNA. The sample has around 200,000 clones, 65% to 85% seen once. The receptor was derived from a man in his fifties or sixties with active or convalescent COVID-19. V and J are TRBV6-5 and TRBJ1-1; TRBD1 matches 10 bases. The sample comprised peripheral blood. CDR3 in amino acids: CASSTRQGARTEAFF. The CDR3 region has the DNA TGTGCCAGCAGTACAAGACAGGGGGCGCGGACTGAAGCTTTCTTT.